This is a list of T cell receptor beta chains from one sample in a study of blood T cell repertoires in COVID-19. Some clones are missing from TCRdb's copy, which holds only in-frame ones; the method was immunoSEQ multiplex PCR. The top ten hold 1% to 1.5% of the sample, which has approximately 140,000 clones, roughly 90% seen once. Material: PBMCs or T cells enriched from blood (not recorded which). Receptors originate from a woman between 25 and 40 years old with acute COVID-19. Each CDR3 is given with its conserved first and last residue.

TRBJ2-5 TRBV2 CASEREPPETQYF
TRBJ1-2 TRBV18 CASSPPGEGMSGYTF
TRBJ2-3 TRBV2 CASPRDRGTDTQYF
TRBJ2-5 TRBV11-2 CASSLAGTSTYQETQYF
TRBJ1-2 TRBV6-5 CASRNMRTADYGYTF
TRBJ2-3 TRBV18 CASSPMGGTSTDTQYF
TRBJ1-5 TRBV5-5 CASSLDVTGVVNQPQHF
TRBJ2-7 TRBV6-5 CASNSRRGFAYEQYF
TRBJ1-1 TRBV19 CASNNRVSNTEAFF
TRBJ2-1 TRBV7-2 CASSPRLVYNEQFF
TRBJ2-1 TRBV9 CASSALGQGRNEQFF
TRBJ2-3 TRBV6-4 CASSRVAGDTDTQYF
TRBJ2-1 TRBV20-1 CSASRTSGNEQFF
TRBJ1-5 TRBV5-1 CASSLGTGDYSNQPQHF
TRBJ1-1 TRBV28 CASQGLSTEAFF
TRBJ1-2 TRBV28 CASSSFDRERSGYTF
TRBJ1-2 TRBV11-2 CASSNTGNYGYTF
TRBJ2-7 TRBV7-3 CASSVTDEQYF
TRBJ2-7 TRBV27 CASSFVGGVNEQYF
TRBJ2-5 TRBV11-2 CASSSGLAGVQETQYF
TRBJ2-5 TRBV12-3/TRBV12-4 CASTLNQKETQYF
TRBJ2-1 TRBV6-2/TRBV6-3 CASSYSNTSGYEQFF
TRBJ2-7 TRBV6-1 CASSEGSSSYEQYF
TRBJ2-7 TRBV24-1 CATSDPAGYEQYF
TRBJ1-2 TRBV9 CASSVARNYGYTF
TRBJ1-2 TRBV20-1 CSAGGTHYTF
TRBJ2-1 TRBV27 CATHGYNEQFF
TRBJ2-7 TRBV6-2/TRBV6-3 CASSYQRLAGGHYEQYF
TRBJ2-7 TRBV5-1 CASFQDNSYEQYF
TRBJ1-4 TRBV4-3 CASSSSILNLANEKLFF
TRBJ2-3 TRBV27 CASSPTEGITDTQYF
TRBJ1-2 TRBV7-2 CASSLPQDFYGYTF
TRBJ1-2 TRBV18 CASSPQGNYGYTF
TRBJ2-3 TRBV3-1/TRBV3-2 CASSQVFLTSTDTQYF
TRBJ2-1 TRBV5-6 CASSLDLQGKQFF
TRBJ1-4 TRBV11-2 CASTHGGGQTVGKLFF
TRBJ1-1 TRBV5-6 CASSQTGAEAFF
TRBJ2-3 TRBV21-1 CASSKAWLAGLECTQYF
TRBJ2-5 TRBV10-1 CASTLTETQYF
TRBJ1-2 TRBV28 CASSAGGPRGYTF
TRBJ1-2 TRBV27 CASAALHIPDYGYTF
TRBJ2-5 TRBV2 CASVTVQQETQYF
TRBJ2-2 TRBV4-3 CASSQLVLYTGELFF
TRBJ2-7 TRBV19 CASSSQSRYEQYF
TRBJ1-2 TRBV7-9 CASSLVSVQGAVYHYGYTF
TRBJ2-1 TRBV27 CASSHQQATWNEQFF
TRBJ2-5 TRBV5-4 CASTLTGRETETQYF
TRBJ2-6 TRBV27 CASTSGQGVSGANVLTF
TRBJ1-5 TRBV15 CATSSPGTGISNQPQHF
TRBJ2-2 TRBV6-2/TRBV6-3 CASSYSPHRLAESTGELFF
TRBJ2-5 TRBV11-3 CASSLGGAQETQYF
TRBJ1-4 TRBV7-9 CASSLISRDREKLFF
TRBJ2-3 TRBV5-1 CASSPGTTGTDTQYF
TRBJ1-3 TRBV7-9 CASRATDKTGPLAGNTIYF
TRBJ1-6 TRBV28 CASIPRPQGDSPLHF
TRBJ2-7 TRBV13 CASSLVQASYEQYF
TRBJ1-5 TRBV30 CAWSAAGKGNQPQHF
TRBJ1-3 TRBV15 CATSREGGIPPDSGNTIYF
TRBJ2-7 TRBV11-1 CASSLRGQGMREQYF
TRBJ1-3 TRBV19 CASSTRRTAGNTIYF